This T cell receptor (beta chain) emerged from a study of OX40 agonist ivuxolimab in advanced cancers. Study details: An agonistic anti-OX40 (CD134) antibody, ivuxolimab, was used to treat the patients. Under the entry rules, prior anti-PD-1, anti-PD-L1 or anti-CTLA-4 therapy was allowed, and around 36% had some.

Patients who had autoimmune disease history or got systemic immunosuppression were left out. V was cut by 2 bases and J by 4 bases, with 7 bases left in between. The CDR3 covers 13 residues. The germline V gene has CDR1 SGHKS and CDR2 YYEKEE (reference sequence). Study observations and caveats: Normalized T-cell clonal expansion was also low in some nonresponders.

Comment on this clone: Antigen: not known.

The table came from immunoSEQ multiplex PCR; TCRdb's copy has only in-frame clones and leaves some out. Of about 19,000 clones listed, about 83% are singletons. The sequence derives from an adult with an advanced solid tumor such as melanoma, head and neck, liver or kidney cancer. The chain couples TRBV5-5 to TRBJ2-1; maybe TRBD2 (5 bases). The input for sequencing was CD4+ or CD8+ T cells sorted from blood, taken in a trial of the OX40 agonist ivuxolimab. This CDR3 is CASSLTGYNEQFF. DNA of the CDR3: TGTGCCAGCAGCTTAACGGGATACAATGAGCAGTTCTTC.